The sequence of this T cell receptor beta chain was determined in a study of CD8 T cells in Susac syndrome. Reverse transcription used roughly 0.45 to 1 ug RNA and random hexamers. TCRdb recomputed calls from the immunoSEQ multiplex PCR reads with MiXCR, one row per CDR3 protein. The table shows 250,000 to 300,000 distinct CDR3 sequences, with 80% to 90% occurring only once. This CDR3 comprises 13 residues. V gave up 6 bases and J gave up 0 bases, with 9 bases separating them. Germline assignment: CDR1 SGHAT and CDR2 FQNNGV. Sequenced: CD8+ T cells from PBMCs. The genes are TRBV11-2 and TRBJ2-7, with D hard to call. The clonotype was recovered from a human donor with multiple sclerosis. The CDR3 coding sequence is TGTGCCAGCAGTTCGATCTTCTCCTACGAGCAGTACTTC. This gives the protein CASSSIFSYEQYF. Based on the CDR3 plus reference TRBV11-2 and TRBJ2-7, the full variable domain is EAGVAQSPRYKIIEKRQSVAFWCNPISGHATLYWYQQILGQGPKLLIQFQNNGVVDDSQLPKDRFSAERLKGVDSTLKIQPAKLEDSAVYLCASSSIFSYEQYFGPGTRLTVT.